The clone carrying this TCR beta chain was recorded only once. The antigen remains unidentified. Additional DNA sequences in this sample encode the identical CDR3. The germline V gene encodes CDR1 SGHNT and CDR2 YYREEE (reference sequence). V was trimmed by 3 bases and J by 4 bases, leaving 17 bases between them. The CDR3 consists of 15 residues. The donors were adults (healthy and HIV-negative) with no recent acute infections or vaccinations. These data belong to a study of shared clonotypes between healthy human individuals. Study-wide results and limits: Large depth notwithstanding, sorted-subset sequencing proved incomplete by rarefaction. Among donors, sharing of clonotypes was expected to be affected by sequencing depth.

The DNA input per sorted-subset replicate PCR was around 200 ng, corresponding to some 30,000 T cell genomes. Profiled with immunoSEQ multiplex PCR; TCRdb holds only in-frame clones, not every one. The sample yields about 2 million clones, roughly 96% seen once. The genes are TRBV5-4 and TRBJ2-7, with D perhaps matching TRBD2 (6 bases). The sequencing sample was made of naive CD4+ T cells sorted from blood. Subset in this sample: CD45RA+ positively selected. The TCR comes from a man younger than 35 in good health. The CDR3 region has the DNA TGTGCCAGCAGCTCCCCGGGACTGGCGGATTACGAGCAGTACTTC. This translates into CASSSPGLADYEQYF.